This T cell receptor (beta chain) was sequenced for a study of blood T cell repertoires in COVID-19. Overall study: Both acute and convalescent COVID-19 samples were obtained from the United States, Italy and Spain. The cDNA or gDNA used as material had been derived from T cells, B-cell-depleted T cells, or PBMCs.

Original handling: Using reference gene primer amplification, nucleated cell counts were estimated. TCRdb keeps only in-frame clones here, not all; method: immunoSEQ multiplex PCR. The V and J calls and clone size were taken over from that table, and D and trimming were inferred from the DNA. This table has about 150,000 clones, roughly 84% appearing once. The count of this clone is one. Per germline, CDR1 LGHNA and CDR2 YSLEER. The ends lost 2 bases at V and 4 bases at J; junction bases unmatched: 7. The CDR3 length is 17 residues. V and J are TRBV4-3 and TRBJ2-3; 12 nucleotides match TRBD2. The sample comprised peripheral blood. The TCR sequence derives from a woman aged 45-65 years with acute or convalescent COVID-19. The DNA of the CDR3 is TGCGCCAGCAGCCAACCCCCGACTAGCGGGAGCCCAGATACGCAGTATTTT. This gives the protein CASSQPPTSGSPDTQYF.